These T cell receptor beta chains were read from a single sample in a study of blood T cells in healthy people across ages. TCRdb recomputed calls from the 5' RACE reads with MiXCR, one row per CDR3 protein. The data hold 700,000 to 900,000 distinct CDR3 sequences, with 20% to 30% observed a single time. This sample was also put to use in a study of T cells of mothers and their children.

Sequenced sample: blood. The receptor set was obtained from a boy aged 5 to 17 in good health. Each CDR3 is given with its conserved first and last residue. D genes are given only for firm matches. Not every row has a clone size; where given, it reads once, few, many or a size class.

v_gene	abundance	d_gene	j_gene	CDR3nt	CDR3aa
TRBV29-1	.	.	TRBJ1-5	TGCAGCGTCTCCCCGGGAGGGGCGGGCCAGCCCCAGCATTTT	CSVSPGGAGQPQHF
TRBV27	few	.	TRBJ2-7	TGTGCCAGCAGTTTAGAGGGGGGGTTCGAGCAGTACTTC	CASSLEGGFEQYF
TRBV16	few	.	TRBJ1-5	TGTGCCAGCAGCCAAAGATCAGGGACAAGCAATCAGCCCCAGCATTTT	CASSQRSGTSNQPQHF
TRBV15	.	.	TRBJ1-4	TGTGCCACCAGCGTGAGGTCAGGCGCTAATGAAAAACTGTTTTTT	CATSVRSGANEKLFF
TRBV30	.	TRBD1	TRBJ2-5	TGTGCCTGGACGGGACAGGGGATAGGTTTTGGGCAGTACTTC	CAWTGQGIGFGQYF
TRBV5-1	.	.	TRBJ1-2	TGCGCCAGCACCCGAGGGGCGGGGGATGGTGGCTACACCTTC	CASTRGAGDGGYTF
TRBV7-9	few	TRBD1	TRBJ2-7	TGTGCCAGCAGCCCACCACTTCCGGACAGGGGAAGTTACGAGCAGTACTTC	CASSPPLPDRGSYEQYF
TRBV28	few	.	TRBJ1-1	TGTGCCAGCAGTTTGACCGAGGAGACCCAGCTGGGGTCTTTCTTT	CASSLTEETQLGSFF
TRBV20-1	.	.	TRBJ2-1	TGCAGTGCTAGAGATCTAGGCAGGGATTACAATGAGCAGTTCTTC	CSARDLGRDYNEQFF
TRBV12-3/TRBV12-4	.	TRBD2	TRBJ2-3	TGTGCCAGCAGCTCTAGCTTAGCGGGGGGACTCACAGATACGCAGTATTTT	CASSSSLAGGLTDTQYF
TRBV2	.	.	TRBJ2-7	TGTGCCAGCATGGGCGGCGGCTACGAGCAGTACTTC	CASMGGGYEQYF
TRBV11-2	.	.	TRBJ2-3	TGTGCCAGCAGCTTAGAACCAGGGCCAGATACGCAGTATTTT	CASSLEPGPDTQYF
TRBV29-1	few	TRBD1	TRBJ2-1	TGCAGCCATTACCGGGGACAGGGTCGCAATGAGCAGTTCTTC	CSHYRGQGRNEQFF
TRBV10-2	.	.	TRBJ1-4	TGCGCCAGCAGGTACGGCGGAAATGAAAAACTGTTTTTT	CASRYGGNEKLFF
TRBV12-3/TRBV12-4	few	.	TRBJ2-1	TGTGCCAGCAGCCGGAGCTGGAACAATGAGCAGTTCTTC	CASSRSWNNEQFF
TRBV11-1	.	TRBD1	TRBJ2-3	TGTGCCAGCAGCTACACGTCGGGACAGACCACAGATACGCAGTATTTT	CASSYTSGQTTDTQYF
TRBV2	.	.	TRBJ2-3	.	CASSDTSGQSSKPTDTQYF
TRBV4-1	few	TRBD2	TRBJ2-1	TGCGCCAGCAGCCAAGGCGCACTAGCGGGGGGGCCGGGGAATGAGCAGTTCTTC	CASSQGALAGGPGNEQFF
TRBV7-9	few	.	TRBJ2-7	TGTGCCAGCAGCTCTCCATCGACAGAATCCTACGAGCAGTACTTC	CASSSPSTESYEQYF
TRBV10-3	.	TRBD2	TRBJ2-5	TGTGCCATCAGTGAGTCGATGGGACTAGCGGGGGTTTCTTCGGAGACCCAGTACTTC	CAISESMGLAGVSSETQYF
TRBV20-1	few	TRBD2	TRBJ2-1	TGCAGTGCCACAAGACTAGCAGTCGGCAATGAGCAGTTCTTC	CSATRLAVGNEQFF
TRBV12-3/TRBV12-4	.	.	TRBJ2-4	TGTGCCAGCAGCTCCGGGCTAATGAGAACATGGGACATTCAGTACTTC	CASSSGLMRTWDIQYF
TRBV20-1	.	TRBD1	TRBJ2-5	TGCAGTGCTAACAACCGGGACAGCACGAACCCAGAGACCCAGTACTTC	CSANNRDSTNPETQYF
TRBV27	.	TRBD1	TRBJ1-2	TGTGCCAGCAGCCCGGGACAGCTTGTTGGCTACACCTTC	CASSPGQLVGYTF
TRBV7-9	.	TRBD1	TRBJ2-3	TGTGCCAGCAGCTCAAAGGGACAGTATACGCAGTATTTT	CASSSKGQYTQYF
TRBV6-5	.	.	TRBJ2-7	TGTGCCAGCAGTTACTACCGGGGGACCTCCTACGAGCAGTACTTT	CASSYYRGTSYEQYF
TRBV6-5	.	.	TRBJ2-7	TGTGCCAGCAGTTACTCGATCTGGGGGCTCTACGAGCAGTACTTC	CASSYSIWGLYEQYF